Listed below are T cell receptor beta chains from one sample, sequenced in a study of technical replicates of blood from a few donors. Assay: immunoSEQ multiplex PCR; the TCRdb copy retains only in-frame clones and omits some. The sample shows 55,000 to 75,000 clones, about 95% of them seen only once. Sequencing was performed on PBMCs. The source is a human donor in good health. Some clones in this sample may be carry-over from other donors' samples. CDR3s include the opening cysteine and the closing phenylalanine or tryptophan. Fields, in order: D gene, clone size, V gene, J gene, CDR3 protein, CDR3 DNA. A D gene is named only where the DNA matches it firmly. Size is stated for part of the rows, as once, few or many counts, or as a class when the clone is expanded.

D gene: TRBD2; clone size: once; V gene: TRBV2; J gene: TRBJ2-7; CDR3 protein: CASRLTGGGDYEQYF; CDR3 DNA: TGTGCCAGTAGACTAACGGGCGGGGGGGACTACGAGCAGTACTTC
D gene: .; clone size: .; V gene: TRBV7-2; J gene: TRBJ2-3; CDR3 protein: CASSLSGATTDTQYF; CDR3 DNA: TGTGCCAGCAGCTTATCTGGGGCCACCACAGATACGCAGTATTTT
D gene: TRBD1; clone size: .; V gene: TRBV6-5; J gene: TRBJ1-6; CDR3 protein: CASSYTRDRGSPLHF; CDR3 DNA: TGTGCCAGCAGTTACACCCGGGACAGGGGGTCACCCCTCCACTTT
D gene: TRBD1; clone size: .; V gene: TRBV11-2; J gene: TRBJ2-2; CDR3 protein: CASSLGDRGLGSGELFF; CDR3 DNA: TGTGCCAGCAGCTTAGGGGACAGGGGGCTTGGTTCCGGGGAGCTGTTTTTT
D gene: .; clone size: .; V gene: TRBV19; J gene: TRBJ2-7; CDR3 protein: CASSIVGGSATSYEQYF; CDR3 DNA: TGTGCCAGTAGTATAGTCGGCGGATCCGCGACTTCCTACGAGCAGTACTTC
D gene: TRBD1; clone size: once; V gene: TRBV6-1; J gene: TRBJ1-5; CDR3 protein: CASSTGQVNQPQHF; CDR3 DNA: TGTGCCAGCAGTACTGGACAGGTCAATCAGCCCCAGCATTTT
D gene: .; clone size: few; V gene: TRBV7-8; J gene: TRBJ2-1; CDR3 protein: CASSPLGGQIYNEQFF; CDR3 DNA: TGTGCCAGCAGCCCGCTCGGGGGACAGATCTACAATGAGCAGTTCTTC
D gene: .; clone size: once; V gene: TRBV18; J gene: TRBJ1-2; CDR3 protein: CASSPPPGSGYTF; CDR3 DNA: TGTGCCAGCTCACCACCCCCAGGAAGCGGCTACACCTTC
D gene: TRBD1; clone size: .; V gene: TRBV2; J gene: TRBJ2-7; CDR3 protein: CASRENRGRIYEQYF; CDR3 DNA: TGTGCCAGCAGGGAAAACAGGGGGAGGATATACGAGCAGTACTTC
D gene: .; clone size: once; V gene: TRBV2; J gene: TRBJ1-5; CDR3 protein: CASSVGVKPQHF; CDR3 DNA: TGTGCCAGCAGTGTGGGCGTAAAGCCCCAGCATTTT
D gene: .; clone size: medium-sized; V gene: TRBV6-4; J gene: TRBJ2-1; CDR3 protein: CASSDGLSSNEQFF; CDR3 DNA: TGTGCCAGCAGTGACGGGCTATCCTCCAATGAGCAGTTCTTC
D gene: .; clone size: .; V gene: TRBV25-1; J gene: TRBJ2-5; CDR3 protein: CASSATQLYETQYF; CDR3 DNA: TGTGCCAGCAGTGCGACTCAATTGTACGAGACCCAGTACTTC
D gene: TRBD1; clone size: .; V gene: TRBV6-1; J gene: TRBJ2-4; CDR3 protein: CASSDLPPGQGTSKNIQYF; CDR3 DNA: TGTGCCAGCAGTGATTTACCTCCGGGACAGGGAACGTCCAAAAACATTCAGTACTTC
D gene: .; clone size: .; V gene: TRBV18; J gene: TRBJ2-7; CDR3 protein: CASSPFGETEQYF; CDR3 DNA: TGTGCCAGCTCACCATTCGGGGAAACCGAGCAGTACTTC
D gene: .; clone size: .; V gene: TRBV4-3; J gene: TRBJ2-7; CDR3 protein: CASSPYGGPYEQYF; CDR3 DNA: TGCGCCAGCAGCCCATACGGCGGCCCCTACGAGCAGTACTTC
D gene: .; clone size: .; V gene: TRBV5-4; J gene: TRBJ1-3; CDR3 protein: CASSIQGSGNTIYF; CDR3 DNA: TGTGCCAGCAGCATTCAGGGATCTGGAAACACCATATATTTT
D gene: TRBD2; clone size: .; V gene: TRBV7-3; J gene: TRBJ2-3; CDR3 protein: CASSKDRTSGSTDTQYF; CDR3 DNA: TGTGCCAGCAGCAAAGACCGGACTAGCGGAAGCACAGATACGCAGTATTTT
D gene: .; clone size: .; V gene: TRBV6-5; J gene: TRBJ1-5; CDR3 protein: CASSYSSGSNQPQHF; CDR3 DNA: TGTGCCAGCAGTTACTCGTCAGGTAGCAATCAGCCCCAGCATTTT
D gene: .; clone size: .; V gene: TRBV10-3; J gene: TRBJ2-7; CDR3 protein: CAIKSEGRTSVNYEQYF; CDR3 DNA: TGTGCCATCAAGTCTGAGGGCCGGACCAGCGTAAACTACGAGCAGTACTTC
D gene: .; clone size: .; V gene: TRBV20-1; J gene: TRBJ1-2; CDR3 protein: CSARLSGYTF; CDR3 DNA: TGCAGTGCCCGACTTTCAGGCTACACCTTC
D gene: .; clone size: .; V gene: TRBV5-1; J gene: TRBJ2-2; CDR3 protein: CASSPREDFTGELFF; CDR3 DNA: TGCGCCAGCAGCCCGAGGGAGGATTTCACCGGGGAGCTGTTTTTT
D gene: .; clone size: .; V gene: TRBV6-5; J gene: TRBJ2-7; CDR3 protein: CASTKSPRYEQYF; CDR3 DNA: TGTGCCAGCACCAAGTCGCCTCGGTACGAGCAGTACTTC
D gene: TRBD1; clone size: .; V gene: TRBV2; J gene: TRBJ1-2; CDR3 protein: CASSGQGPVYGYTF; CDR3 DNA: TGTGCCAGCAGTGGACAGGGGCCTGTCTATGGCTACACCTTC
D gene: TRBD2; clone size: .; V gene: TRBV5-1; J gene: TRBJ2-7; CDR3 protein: CASKIAGAYEQYF; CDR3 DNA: TGCGCCAGCAAAATAGCGGGCGCCTACGAGCAGTACTTC
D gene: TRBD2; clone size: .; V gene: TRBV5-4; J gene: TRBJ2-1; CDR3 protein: CASSLGRTSKDEQFF; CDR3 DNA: TGTGCCAGCAGCTTGGGGCGGACTAGCAAAGATGAGCAGTTCTTC
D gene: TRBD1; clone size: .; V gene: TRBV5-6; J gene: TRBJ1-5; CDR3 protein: CASSSRTGLGQPQHF; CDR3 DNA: TGTGCCAGCAGCTCCCGGACAGGTTTGGGTCAGCCCCAGCATTTT
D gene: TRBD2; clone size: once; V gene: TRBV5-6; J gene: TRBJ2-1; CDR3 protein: CASSLTSGREQFF; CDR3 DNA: TGTGCCAGCAGCTTGACTAGCGGGAGGGAGCAGTTCTTC
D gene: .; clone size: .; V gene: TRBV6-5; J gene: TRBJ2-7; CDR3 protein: CASSYRGIRSYEQYF; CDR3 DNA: TGTGCCAGCAGTTACAGGGGGATACGGTCCTACGAGCAGTACTTC
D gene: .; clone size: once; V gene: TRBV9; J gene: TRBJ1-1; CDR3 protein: CASSAAQGLNTEAFF; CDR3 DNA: TGTGCCAGCAGCGCGGCACAGGGTCTTAACACTGAAGCTTTCTTT
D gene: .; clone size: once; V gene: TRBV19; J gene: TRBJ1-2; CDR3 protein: CASSIDMGLGYGYTF; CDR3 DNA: TGTGCCAGTAGTATAGACATGGGGCTTGGCTATGGCTACACCTTC
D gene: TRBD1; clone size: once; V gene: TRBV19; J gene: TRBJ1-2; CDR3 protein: CAIHPGGNYGYTF; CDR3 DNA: TGTGCCATCCATCCAGGGGGTAACTATGGCTACACCTTC
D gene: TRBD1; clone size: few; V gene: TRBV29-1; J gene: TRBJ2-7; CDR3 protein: CSVSQGAIPYEQYF; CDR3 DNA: TGCAGCGTTTCCCAGGGGGCTATCCCCTACGAGCAGTACTTC